Presented here are 30 T cell receptor beta chains from one specimen sequenced in a study of T cell repertoires in aging, cancer and after chemotherapy. TRB rearrangements spanning V, D and J were amplified using mixed TRB-A/B primers. Via MiXCR, TCRdb re-called the multiplex PCR reads, giving one row per CDR3 protein. The table records about 1,900 distinct CDR3 sequences, roughly 15% of them present only once. The template was genomic DNA from peripheral blood, not RNA. The sequencing sample was made of blood. The receptors come from a human donor with a solid tumor.

By sample share, this clonotype is medium-sized (0.01 to 0.1%). The rearrangement links TRBV24-1 to TRBJ2-3; 10 bases are a match to TRBD2. CDR1 is KGHDR, CDR2 SFDVKD, per germline. V was pared by 3 bases and J by 0 bases, with 2 bases of the junction left unmatched. CDR3 length: 16 residues. The CDR3 nucleotides are TGTGCCACCAGTGATCGGACTAGCGGTAGCACAGATACGCAGTATTTT. Its translation is CATSDRTSGSTDTQYF.

By frequency in the sample, this clonotype is medium-sized. The V call is TRBV5-4, the J call TRBJ2-1, with 7 bases aligning to TRBD2. J was trimmed by 4 bases and V by 3 bases; bases with no gene match: 10. The CDR3 sequence is 16 residues long. In germline, CDR1 is SGHNT, CDR2 YYREEE (reference sequence). Written as DNA, the CDR3 is TGTGCCAGCAGCTCGGTAGGACTAGAGAAGTACAATGAGCAGTTCTTC. Amino acid sequence: CASSSVGLEKYNEQFF.

With regard to this clonotype: A much bigger clone sits one base away, suggesting this may be a read error. The chain links TRBV5-1 to TRBJ1-3; no reliable D call. Germline V gene data show CDR1 as SGHRS and CDR2 as YFSETQ. This CDR3 is 16 amino acids long. V gave up 0 bases and J gave up 0 bases, with 10 bases separating them. CDR3 sequence (DNA): TGCGCCAGCAGCTTGGTGCAGGTCTCCTCTGGAAACACCATATATTTT. This encodes CASSLVQVSSGNTIYF.

This clonotype has ten or more counts. The rearrangement joins TRBV7-2 to TRBJ2-7; 11 bases are shared with TRBD2. The CDR3 is made up of 16 amino acids. CDR1 and CDR2 (germline): SGHTA, FQGNSA. Trimming cost V 5 bases and J 7 bases; bases outside gene matches: 13. The CDR3 DNA reads TGTGCCAGCAGCCCAGGGCTAGCGGGAGGCCCGGATGAGCAGTACTTC. This gives the protein CASSPGLAGGPDEQYF.

As to this clonotype: This is likely a read error, given that the CDR3 carries no conserved phenylalanine or tryptophan at its end. The chain combines TRBV5-1 with TRBJ2-1, with 7 bases lining up with TRBD2. J was trimmed by 2 bases and V by 0 bases; bases with no gene match: 5. Germline V gene data show CDR1 as SGHRS and CDR2 as YFSETQ. CDR3 length: 16 residues. The CDR3 DNA sequence: TGCGCCAGCAGCTTGGCGGGCGGGGGAGCCTACAATGAGCAGTTCTAC. Translating gives CASSLAGGGAYNEQFY.

This clonotype is deemed medium-sized. The CDR3 DNA follows: TGTGCCAGCAGCTTAGGCGGGAGAATTGACGACGAGCAGTACTTC. It yields the protein CASSLGGRIDDEQYF. The chain carries TRBV7-9 and TRBJ2-7; the match to TRBD2 covers 7 bases. The CDR3 covers 15 residues. J was trimmed by 5 bases and V by 1 base; bases with no gene match: 8. Germline CDR1 SEHNR, CDR2 FQNEAQ (reference sequence).

The chain uses TRBV6-6 and TRBJ2-5, with 8 bases fitting TRBD2. Looked up from germline, CDR1 is MNHNY and CDR2 is SVGAGI (reference sequence). Losses at the gene ends were 4 bases for V and 0 bases for J; bases not matched to a gene: 4. The CDR3 covers 15 residues. CDR3 DNA: TGTGCCAGCAGTTTGGGACTAGGTTACCAAGAGACCCAGTACTTC. This encodes CASSLGLGYQETQYF.

The rearrangement uses TRBV15 and TRBJ2-2; 7 positions match TRBD1. The V and J ends lost 3 bases and 4 bases, in that order; junction bases with no gene match: 8. The germline CDR1 and CDR2 sequences are LNHNV and YYDKDF (reference sequence). CDR3 size: 16 residues. The CDR3 coding sequence is TGTGCCACCAGCAGGGCACAGGGGTTGACCACCGGGGAGCTGTTTTTT. Translating it yields CATSRAQGLTTGELFF.

This clonotype is labeled large (0.1 to 1%). The chain recombines TRBV29-1 with TRBJ1-4; D uncertain. The CDR3 sequence is 12 residues long. Trimming shortened V by 6 bases and J by 4 bases, and 9 bases separated the two germline ends. CDR1 is SQVTM and CDR2 is ANQGSEA in the germline V gene. The CDR3 DNA is TGCAGCGTAGCACGAGATAATGAAAAACTGTTTTTT. This encodes CSVARDNEKLFF.

Only a few counts were recorded for this clonotype. The chain carries TRBV12-3 or TRBV12-4 and TRBJ1-1, with 7 bases lining up with TRBD1. The CDR3 has 15 amino acids. Unmatched junction bases numbered 8, after V lost 6 bases and J lost 1 base. CDR3 DNA: TGTGCCAGCAGCCCCCGACAGGGTGGGAACACTGAAGCTTTCTTT. The encoded protein is CASSPRQGGNTEAFF.

In its sample, this clonotype is medium-sized. The rearrangement joins TRBV5-4 to TRBJ2-5, with D possibly called TRBD1 or TRBD2 (6 bases each). The CDR3 length is 14 residues. Trimming took 5 bases from V and 2 from J, leaving 13 bases between them. The germline V gene encodes CDR1 SGHNT and CDR2 YYREEE (reference sequence). CDR3 nucleotides: TGTGCCAGCAGGGCTACAGGGAGGCAAGAGACCCAGTACTTC. It specifies CASRATGRQETQYF.

By share, this clonotype counts as medium-sized. This chain links TRBV12-3 or TRBV12-4 with TRBJ1-4; D is undetermined. The V end lost 8 bases, the J end lost 0 bases, and 25 bases lay between the germline ends. This CDR3 spans 19 amino acids. CDR3 nucleotide sequence: TGTGCCAGCCACGGCCGGACCAGAGGAATGGGTACAACTAATGAAAAACTGTTTTTT. It encodes CASHGRTRGMGTTNEKLFF.

Within the sample, this clonotype is medium-sized. The chain joins TRBV6-5 to TRBJ1-1; D is perhaps TRBD1 (5 bases). V was trimmed by 0 bases and J by 4 bases, leaving 9 bases between them. Germline V gene data show CDR1 as MNHEY and CDR2 as SVGAGI. The CDR3 consists of 14 residues. In DNA, the CDR3 is TGTGCCAGCAGTTACTCGCAGGGCCGCACTGAAGCTTTCTTT. Encoded protein: CASSYSQGRTEAFF.

In this sample, this clonotype is medium-sized (0.01 to 0.1%). The V gene is TRBV6-6, the J gene TRBJ2-1; D is perhaps TRBD1 or TRBD2 (5 bases each). V lost 0 bases to trimming and J lost 7 bases, with 10 bases between them. From germline, CDR1 is MNHNY and CDR2 SVGAGI (reference sequence). This CDR3 has 14 residues. The CDR3 DNA reads TGTGCCAGCAGTTACTCGGAATGGGGGAATGAGCAGTTCTTC. This codes for CASSYSEWGNEQFF.

This clonotype is large. The V gene is TRBV6-5, the J gene TRBJ2-1, with D perhaps matching TRBD2 (6 bases). The V gene lost 8 bases and the J gene lost 7 bases, with 24 bases spanning the gap. The V gene's germline CDR1 is MNHEY and CDR2 SVGAGI. This CDR3 spans 16 amino acids. Here the CDR3 reads CASFDGPSALLNEQFF. The CDR3 DNA reads TGTGCCAGCTTTGACGGACCTAGCGCGCTCTTGAATGAGCAGTTCTTC.

The CDR3 is CASGLEGTGELFF. The CDR3 region has the DNA TGTGCTAGTGGTTTGGAGGGGACCGGGGAGCTGTTTTTT. The chain couples TRBV12-5 to TRBJ2-2, with D maybe TRBD1 (5 bases). CDR3 length: 13 amino acids. V lost 1 base, J lost 5 bases, and 5 bases lay in between. Germline assignment: CDR1 LGHNT and CDR2 FRNRAP.

The chain has TRBV28 and TRBJ2-6, with D possibly TRBD1 on 6 matching bases. Germline CDR1 MDHEN, CDR2 SYDVKM. The CDR3 runs to 17 residues. Trimming pared 6 bases from V and 2 bases from J, leaving 17 bases between. DNA for the CDR3: TGTGCCAGCAGAACCGGGACAACTGCCCCTGGGGCCAACGTCCTGACTTTC. Translation gives CASRTGTTAPGANVLTF.

CDR3 residues: CASSPRGEKLFF. The DNA of the CDR3 is TGTGCCAGCAGCCCCCGCGGGGAAAAACTGTTTTTT. The chain links TRBV7-9 to TRBJ1-4; D remains ambiguous. CDR1 is SEHNR and CDR2 is FQNEAQ in the germline V gene (reference sequence). The germline V and J ends were trimmed by 5 bases and 8 bases, with 9 bases remaining between them. The CDR3 covers 12 residues.

This clonotype counts as medium-sized. The chain is built from TRBV6-1 and TRBJ2-3, with 8 bases matching TRBD2. The CDR3 totals 17 residues. CDR1 is MNHNS and CDR2 is SASEGT in the germline V gene. The J segment lost 0 bases and the V segment lost 4 bases, leaving 9 bases of the junction unmatched. The CDR3, as DNA: TGTGCCAGCAGTGCCCGACGCTTAGCGGGAAGCACAGATACGCAGTATTTT. Translated, it gives CASSARRLAGSTDTQYF.

The chain joins TRBV25-1 to TRBJ1-3, with D maybe TRBD1 (6 bases). The germline CDR1 and CDR2 sequences are MGHDK and SYGVNS. V gave up 6 bases and J gave up 3 bases, with 12 bases separating them. The CDR3 is 14 residues long. CDR3 protein: CASRDSIDGNTIYF. The CDR3 region has the DNA TGTGCCAGCAGGGACAGTATTGATGGAAACACCATATATTTT. Supplemented by reference TRBV25-1 and TRBJ1-3, the full variable domain reads EADIYQTPRYLVIGTGKKITLECSQTMGHDKMYWYQQDPGMELHLIHYSYGVNSTEKGDLSSESTVSRIRTEHFPLTLESARPSHTSQYLCASRDSIDGNTIYFGEGSWLTVV.

This clonotype is deemed medium-sized (0.01 to 0.1%). The gene calls are TRBV12-3 or TRBV12-4 and TRBJ2-1; 7 nucleotides align to TRBD1. This CDR3 is 15 amino acids long. Germline trimming cut 6 bases from V and 8 bases from J; bases unmatched to any gene: 13. The CDR3 is CASREDRISRDEQFF. For the CDR3, the DNA is TGTGCCAGCAGGGAGGACAGGATCAGCAGGGATGAGCAGTTCTTC.

This rearrangement joins TRBV5-8 to TRBJ2-6; D may be TRBD1 (7 bases). Trimming took off 4 bases at V and 2 bases at J, with 13 bases between the two ends. Germline CDR1 reads SGHTS; CDR2 reads YDEGEE. The CDR3 is 16 residues long. CDR3 sequence reads: CASSLEGATGANVLTF. Written as DNA, the CDR3 is TGTGCCAGCAGCCTGGAGGGGGCGACTGGGGCCAACGTCCTGACTTTC.

Within the sample, this clonotype is medium-sized. V and J are TRBV6-6 and TRBJ2-5; 10 bases are shared with TRBD2. Germline-derived CDR1 and CDR2 are MNHNY and SVGAGI (reference sequence). There are 15 residues in the CDR3. The junction had 9 bases not matched to a gene; V was cut back by 6 bases and J by 5 bases. CDR3 region: CASRNSGGAGETQYF. The CDR3 region has the DNA TGTGCCAGCAGAAACAGCGGGGGGGCCGGTGAGACCCAGTACTTC.

This clonotype is termed medium-sized. V and J are TRBV19 and TRBJ1-2; 7 nucleotides match TRBD1. The germline gives CDR1 LNHDA, CDR2 SQIVND (reference sequence). The CDR3 is 14 residues long. Trimming cost V 7 bases and J 8 bases; bases outside gene matches: 13. The CDR3 spells CASKKGARWEGYTF. For the CDR3, the DNA is TGTGCCAGTAAAAAGGGGGCGCGATGGGAAGGCTACACCTTC.

Sample share makes this clonotype medium-sized. The chain links TRBV19 to TRBJ2-3; 13 positions match TRBD2. The length of the CDR3 is 15 residues. Germline CDR1 LNHDA, CDR2 SQIVND (reference sequence). V was pared by 5 bases and J by 4 bases, with 3 bases of the junction left unmatched. This chain's CDR3 is CASSLLAGGPDTQYF. Here the CDR3 DNA reads TGTGCCAGTAGTTTACTAGCGGGAGGGCCAGATACGCAGTATTTT.

This clonotype is deemed medium-sized. The chain joins TRBV20-1 to TRBJ2-1, with D perhaps matching TRBD2 (6 bases). Per the germline V gene, CDR1 is DFQATT and CDR2 is SNEGSKA (reference sequence). V was pared by 6 bases and J by 3 bases, with 15 bases between. The CDR3 loop spans 14 amino acids. The CDR3 sequence: CSAKEGLLYNEQFF. Here the CDR3 DNA reads TGCAGTGCAAAGGAGGGACTCCTCTACAATGAGCAGTTCTTC.

By sample share, this clonotype is medium-sized. This chain joins TRBV21-1 and TRBJ1-5. TRBV21-1 is a recognized pseudogene. There are 19 residues in the CDR3. CDR3 DNA sequence: TGTGCCAGCAGCTCCCGAGGGTTGAGGGAGGGACAAAAAAATCAGCCCCAGCATTTT. It encodes CASSSRGLREGQKNQPQHF.

In the case of this clonotype: One base away lies a much larger clone, so this may be a sequencing read error. This rearrangement joins TRBV7-2 to TRBJ2-7, with 10 bases identical to TRBD2. Germline loops: CDR1 SGHTA, CDR2 FQGNSA. The CDR3 has 14 amino acids. Written as DNA, the CDR3 is TGTGCCAGCAGTCCCTCTAGCGGGAGTTACGGGCAGTACTTC. Its protein is CASSPSSGSYGQYF.

By its share, this clonotype is medium-sized (0.01 to 0.1%). CDR3: CAFRESTDTQYF. CDR3 DNA sequence: TGTGCTTTTCGGGAGAGCACAGATACGCAGTATTTT. The chain recombines TRBV30 with TRBJ2-3; possible D gene TRBD2, 6 bases. This CDR3 region has 12 residues. Germline V gene sequence: CDR1 GTSNPN, CDR2 SVGIG (reference sequence).

This clonotype is categorized as medium-sized. V and J are TRBV6-1 and TRBJ2-3, with 10 bases aligning to TRBD1. Germline CDR1 is MNHNS and CDR2 is SASEGT. V was clipped by 6 bases and J by 3 bases; unmatched bases: 6. This CDR3 comprises 15 residues. CDR3 coding DNA: TGTGCCAGCAGGAGGGACAGGGGAGTTACAGATACGCAGTATTTT. It is translated as CASRRDRGVTDTQYF.